Listed here are 21 T cell receptor beta chains from one sample, sequenced in a study of blood T cell repertoires in COVID-19. TCRdb keeps only in-frame clones here, not all; method: immunoSEQ multiplex PCR. The table lists 350,000 or so clones, 88% of them singletons. Sequenced input: peripheral blood. The receptors come from a woman aged 25 to 45 with COVID-19, enrolled during active disease.

The rearrangement links TRBV6-2 or TRBV6-3 to TRBJ2-1; 8 bases line up with TRBD1. The germline gives CDR1 MNHEY, CDR2 SVGEGT. With V trimmed by 5 bases and J by 7 bases, 4 bases remained unmatched. The CDR3 runs to 13 residues. CDR3 coding DNA: TGTGCCAGCAGTCGGACAGGGCGGAATGAGCAGTTCTTC. Translation gives CASSRTGRNEQFF.

This clone was detected a few times. The CDR3: CASSLLARRDTEAFF. The DNA for the CDR3 is TGTGCCAGCAGTTTATTGGCCAGGCGGGACACTGAAGCTTTCTTT. The V call is TRBV28, the J call TRBJ1-1; the D is unclear. V was cut by 1 base and J by 3 bases, with 12 bases left in between. CDR1 is MDHEN, CDR2 SYDVKM, per germline. The CDR3 runs to 15 residues.

The rearrangement links TRBV9 to TRBJ2-2; 7 bases fit TRBD2. Germline V gene sequence: CDR1 SGDLS, CDR2 YYNGEE. Trimming at V came to 0 bases and at J to 5 bases, leaving 10 bases not matched to a gene. The CDR3 contains 17 residues. The CDR3 nucleotides read TGTGCCAGCAGCGTAGCTCCCTTAGCGGGTGGAACCGGGGAGCTGTTTTTT. Residues: CASSVAPLAGGTGELFF. Supplemented by reference TRBV9 and TRBJ2-2, the full variable domain reads DSGVTQTPKHLITATGQRVTLRCSPRSGDLSVYWYQQSLDQGLQFLIQYYNGEERAKGNILERFSAQQFPDLHSELNLSSLELGDSALYFCASSVAPLAGGTGELFFGEGSRLTVL.

The CDR3 region has the DNA TGTGCCAGCAGCCCTAACCGGGGAGGAGAAGCTTTCTTT. Its protein product is CASSPNRGGEAFF. The chain links TRBV3-1 (or the pseudogene TRBV3-2) to TRBJ1-1; D not certain. Germline loops: CDR1 LGHDT, CDR2 YNNKEL (reference sequence). Trimming stripped 4 bases from V and 8 bases from J, with 14 bases between. This CDR3 has 13 amino acids.

The V call is TRBV11-3, the J call TRBJ2-5; TRBD2 matches 12 bases. The CDR3 spans 17 residues. Germline CDR1 reads SGHNT; CDR2 reads YENEEA. Trimming cost V 5 bases and J 2 bases; bases outside gene matches: 9. The CDR3 is CASSRAWTSGVQETQYF. For the CDR3, the DNA is TGTGCCAGCAGCCGCGCTTGGACTAGCGGGGTACAAGAGACCCAGTACTTC.

The chain links TRBV30 to TRBJ2-3; 10 positions match TRBD2. After removal of 3 bases from V and 1 base from J, the junction contained 1 base not matched to a gene. The germline CDR1 and CDR2 sequences are GTSNPN and SVGIG (reference sequence). CDR3 size: 14 residues. The CDR3 DNA reads as TGTGCCTGGAGCGGGACTAGCGGCACAGATACGCAGTATTTT. The encoded protein is CAWSGTSGTDTQYF.

In its sample, this clone was seen once. The rearrangement links TRBV5-6 to TRBJ2-7, with 12 nucleotides matching TRBD2. Germline CDR1 reads SGHDT; CDR2 reads YYEEEE. V shed 0 bases, J shed 7 bases, and the junction held 5 bases outside the gene matches. The CDR3 contains 15 residues. DNA of the CDR3: TGTGCCAGCAGCTTGGCCCCTAGCGGGGGGGCTGAGCAGTACTTC. It yields the protein CASSLAPSGGAEQYF.

The chain carries TRBV7-9 and TRBJ2-1, with TRBD2 identical over 13 bases. The V gene end was trimmed by 5 bases and the J gene end by 8 bases; junction bases not matched to a gene: 6. The CDR3 has 15 residues. Germline values: CDR1 SEHNR, CDR2 FQNEAQ (reference sequence). CDR3 region: CASSPTSGGWYEQFF. CDR3 coding DNA: TGTGCCAGCAGCCCGACTAGCGGGGGGTGGTATGAGCAGTTCTTC.

The chain is built from TRBV19 and TRBJ1-1, with 7 bases identical to TRBD1. Germline assignment: CDR1 LNHDA and CDR2 SQIVND (reference sequence). This CDR3 region has 14 residues. V trimming: 0 bases; J trimming: 7 bases; junction bases outside the gene matches: 5. The DNA for the CDR3 is TGTGCCAGTAGTATAGACAGGGGGTGGATTGAAGCTTTCTTT. This translates into CASSIDRGWIEAFF.

V is TRBV27 and J is TRBJ1-2; D may be TRBD1 (6 bases). Per the germline V gene, CDR1 is MNHEY and CDR2 is SMNVEV (reference sequence). This CDR3 has 19 residues. V was pared by 4 bases and J by 7 bases, with 31 bases between. This chain's CDR3 is CASSSASGTRSQGASGYTF. For the CDR3, the DNA is TGTGCCAGCAGTTCTGCATCCGGGACAAGGAGCCAAGGGGCGTCTGGCTACACCTTC.

The V and J genes are TRBV29-1 and TRBJ2-1; 7 bases are a match to TRBD2. The V gene's germline CDR1 is SQVTM and CDR2 ANQGSEA. This CDR3 contains 14 residues. With V trimmed by 3 bases and J by 3 bases, 5 bases remained unmatched. CDR3 DNA sequence: TGCAGCGTTGACTTGGCTAGCGGCTACAATGAGCAGTTCTTC. This codes for CSVDLASGYNEQFF.

The V and J genes are TRBV3-1 (or the pseudogene TRBV3-2) and TRBJ2-2; D gene uncertain. CDR1 is LGHDT and CDR2 is YNNKEL in the germline V gene (reference sequence). The CDR3 is 12 residues long. V was clipped by 5 bases and J by 6 bases, with 7 bases between them. The CDR3 DNA reads TGTGCCAGCAGCGCGCCGTCCGGGGAGCTGTTTTTT. Its translation is CASSAPSGELFF.

The J gene is TRBJ2-5, the V gene TRBV11-3; TRBD2 matches at 9 bases. Trimming cost V 3 bases and J 5 bases; bases outside gene matches: 7. The CDR3 spans 15 residues. CDR1 is SGHNT, CDR2 YENEEA, per germline. CDR3 residues: CASSFRTSVTETQYF. The CDR3 bases are TGTGCCAGCAGCTTCCGGACTAGCGTAACCGAGACCCAGTACTTC.

The CDR3 DNA sequence: TGTGCCAGCAGCCCCTCACGGGACAGTCCATATGGCTACACCTTC. The encoded protein is CASSPSRDSPYGYTF. This sequence joins TRBV5-8 and TRBJ1-2, with TRBD1 identical over 7 bases. Trimming took 4 bases from V and 5 from J; bases not matched to a gene: 11. Germline values: CDR1 SGHTS, CDR2 YDEGEE. CDR3 length: 15 residues.

Remarks on this clone: This CDR3 is also generated by other DNA sequences in the sample. V is TRBV11-2 and J is TRBJ2-3, with D tentatively TRBD2 (5 bases). Per the germline V gene, CDR1 is SGHAT and CDR2 is FQNNGV. Trimming removed 5 bases from V and 4 bases from J, with 13 bases in between. CDR3 length equals 14 residues. The CDR3 DNA reads TGTGCCAGCAGCCGTAGAACTAGTCCAGATACGCAGTATTTT. It encodes CASSRRTSPDTQYF.

The chain recombines TRBV10-1 with TRBJ1-1; D unclear. CDR1 and CDR2 (germline): WNHNN, SYGVQD (reference sequence). This CDR3 is 13 amino acids long. V lost 0 bases and J lost 8, with 10 bases in between. The CDR3 DNA follows: TGCGCCAGCAGTGAGTCCGGGATGAGGGAAGCTTTCTTT. Translating it yields CASSESGMREAFF.

The rearrangement uses TRBV2 and TRBJ2-1; TRBD1 matches at 10 bases. V shed 5 bases and J 5 bases; nucleotides not matched to a gene: 6. CDR1 is SNHLY and CDR2 is FYNNEI in the germline V gene. The length of the CDR3 is 15 residues. CDR3 residues: CASSNAGTGDNEQFF. DNA for the CDR3: TGTGCCAGCAGTAATGCTGGGACAGGGGACAATGAGCAGTTCTTC.

This clone was counted a single time. The genes are TRBV9 and TRBJ2-3; D might be TRBD2 (5 bases). Germline CDR1 reads SGDLS; CDR2 reads YYNGEE. Trimming removed 0 bases at V and 2 bases at J, with 7 bases between. The CDR3 covers 14 residues. In nucleotides, the CDR3 is TGTGCCAGCAGCGTAGAGCGGAACACAGATACGCAGTATTTT. Translated, it gives CASSVERNTDTQYF.

This sequence joins TRBV20-1 and TRBJ1-1; D is possibly TRBD1 (5 bases). This CDR3 is built from 14 residues. V was shortened by 3 bases and J by 3 bases, with 14 bases between the two germline ends. The germline gives CDR1 DFQATT, CDR2 SNEGSKA (reference sequence). For the CDR3, the DNA is TGCAGTGCTAGTAGCGGGACCGCGGACACTGAAGCTTTCTTT. As protein: CSASSGTADTEAFF.

This chain uses TRBV7-8 with TRBJ1-5; D gene ambiguous. The CDR3 spans 13 residues. V was cut by 0 bases and J by 6 bases, with 6 bases left in between. Germline loops: CDR1 SGHVS, CDR2 FQNEAQ. Here the CDR3 DNA reads TGTGCCAGCAGCTTAGCAGTCGGTCAGCCCCAGCATTTT. As protein: CASSLAVGQPQHF.

CDR3 coding DNA: TGTGCCAGTAGTCCGATCCGGGACAGGGGGGCCGGGGAGCTGTTTTTT. Protein sequence: CASSPIRDRGAGELFF. The chain carries TRBV19 and TRBJ2-2; 11 bases align to TRBD1. V gave up 5 bases and J gave up 6 bases; unmatched junction bases: 8. The germline V gene has CDR1 LNHDA and CDR2 SQIVND (reference sequence). The CDR3 loop spans 16 amino acids.